The 15 T cell receptor beta chains below all came from one sample that was sequenced in a study of siplizumab effects on memory and regulatory T cells. Only in-frame clones appear in the TCRdb table, and some are missing; sequencing was by immunoSEQ multiplex PCR. The data show 60,000 to 80,000 clones, with less than 90% seen just once and 3.5% to 4.5% held by the top ten. The sequenced sample was memory CD4+ T cells sorted from blood. These receptors were taken from a human donor in good health.

The chain is built from TRBV19 and TRBJ2-1, with D possibly TRBD2 on 5 matching bases. Per the germline V gene, CDR1 is LNHDA and CDR2 is SQIVND (reference sequence). Trimming removed 6 bases at V and 7 bases at J, with 19 bases between. The CDR3 consists of 15 residues. The CDR3 spells CASSTLHHPGNEQFF. In nucleotides, the CDR3 is TGTGCCAGTAGCACTCTGCACCACCCGGGAAATGAGCAGTTCTTC. Full variable domain (remainder filled in from reference TRBV19 and TRBJ2-1): DGGITQSPKYLFRKEGQNVTLSCEQNLNHDAMYWYRQDPGQGLRLIYYSQIVNDFQKGDIAEGYSVSREKKESFPLTVTSAQKNPTAFYLCASSTLHHPGNEQFFGPGTRLTVL.

The chain employs TRBV30 and TRBJ1-3, with D tentatively TRBD1 (6 bases). This CDR3 spans 13 amino acids. Germline V CDR1 and CDR2: GTSNPN, SVGIG (reference sequence). Trimming shortened V by 6 bases and J by 0 bases, and 9 bases separated the two germline ends. DNA of the CDR3: TGTGCCTGCGGACAGTTCTCTGGAAACACCATATATTTT. Its translation: CACGQFSGNTIYF.

This chain links TRBV27 with TRBJ1-2; 8 bases are a match to TRBD1. This CDR3 spans 15 amino acids. CDR1 MNHEY and CDR2 SMNVEV come from the germline V gene (reference sequence). The J segment lost 8 bases and the V segment lost 2 bases, leaving 10 bases of the junction unmatched. CDR3 loop: CASSLQGALPRGYTF. The CDR3 nucleotides read TGTGCCAGCAGTTTACAGGGGGCGCTTCCAAGAGGCTACACCTTC.

The chain couples TRBV2 to TRBJ1-5; D gene unclear. This CDR3 region has 13 residues. The germline gives CDR1 SNHLY, CDR2 FYNNEI. With 6 bases removed from V and 10 bases from J, the gap between germline ends came to 16 bases. As DNA, the CDR3 is TGTGCCAGCAGCTCCGCGTCCCAAGGTCCCCAGCATTTT. Its protein is CASSSASQGPQHF.

The chain combines TRBV7-3 with TRBJ2-5; the match to TRBD2 covers 8 bases. This CDR3 spans 14 amino acids. J was trimmed by 4 bases and V by 6 bases; bases with no gene match: 7. From germline, CDR1 is SGHTA and CDR2 FQGTGA. Written as DNA, the CDR3 is TGTGCCAGCAGTCCTTCCCTAGCGGGAGAGACCCAGTACTTC. Translating it yields CASSPSLAGETQYF.

The chain is built from TRBV5-6 and TRBJ2-1; 8 bases align to TRBD1. In germline, CDR1 is SGHDT, CDR2 YYEEEE. The CDR3 consists of 16 residues. V trimming: 3 bases; J trimming: 4 bases; junction bases outside the gene matches: 9. The CDR3 region is CASSWQGAEGYNEQFF. CDR3 bases: TGTGCCAGCAGCTGGCAGGGGGCAGAGGGGTACAATGAGCAGTTCTTC.

V is TRBV15 and J is TRBJ1-2, with D maybe TRBD1 (5 bases). The length of the CDR3 is 15 residues. The germline V gene encodes CDR1 LNHNV and CDR2 YYDKDF (reference sequence). Trimming left V 0 bases short and J 1 base short, with 9 bases between. In DNA form, the CDR3 reads TGTGCCACCAGCAGAGATCGGGACTTTAACTATGGCTACACCTTC. It codes for CATSRDRDFNYGYTF.

The chain recombines TRBV14 with TRBJ2-7; TRBD1 matches 7 bases. CDR3 length: 15 amino acids. Trimming at V came to 6 bases and at J to 4 bases, leaving 12 bases not matched to a gene. Germline V gives CDR1 SGHDN, CDR2 FVKESK. The DNA of the CDR3 is TGTGCCAGCAGTCCATCCGGGACAGCGAGGTACGAGCAGTACTTC. Translated: CASSPSGTARYEQYF.

The V and J genes are TRBV6-5 and TRBJ2-1; 13 bases are shared with TRBD2. Germline CDR1 reads MNHEY; CDR2 reads SVGAGI. The CDR3 consists of 15 residues. The trim removed 6 bases at V and 5 bases at J, leaving 4 bases unmatched. The CDR3 DNA reads TGTGCCAGCAGCCTGGGACTAGCGGGGCACAATGAGCAGTTCTTC. Protein: CASSLGLAGHNEQFF.

This chain links TRBV5-1 with TRBJ2-1; TRBD2 matches at 10 bases. The length of the CDR3 is 16 residues. The ends lost 0 bases at V and 3 bases at J; junction bases unmatched: 3. The V gene's germline CDR1 is SGHRS and CDR2 YFSETQ. The CDR3 sequence is CASSLAAGGFYNEQFF. The CDR3, as DNA: TGCGCCAGCAGCTTGGCAGCGGGGGGGTTCTACAATGAGCAGTTCTTC.

The rearrangement uses TRBV19 and TRBJ2-3; 14 bases line up with TRBD2. Germline CDR1 and CDR2: LNHDA and SQIVND (reference sequence). V shed 5 bases and J 4 bases; nucleotides not matched to a gene: 8. This CDR3 contains 17 residues. The CDR3 reads CASSVGTSGSFPDTQYF. CDR3 DNA: TGTGCCAGTAGTGTCGGGACTAGCGGGAGTTTCCCAGATACGCAGTATTTT.

This chain uses TRBV7-3 with TRBJ2-7; perhaps TRBD1 as D (6 bases). In germline, CDR1 is SGHTA, CDR2 FQGTGA. The CDR3 is made up of 14 amino acids. Trimming took off 0 bases at V and 4 bases at J, with 10 bases between the two ends. DNA of the CDR3: TGTGCCAGCAGCTTAACGACAGGACCATACGAGCAGTACTTC. It codes for CASSLTTGPYEQYF.

The gene calls are TRBV11-2 and TRBJ2-4; 7 bases map to TRBD1. Germline values: CDR1 SGHAT, CDR2 FQNNGV. V lost 5 bases to trimming and J lost 12 bases; unmatched junction nucleotides: 7. This CDR3 spans 12 amino acids. CDR3 in amino acids: CASSVSTGTQYF. The CDR3 DNA sequence: TGTGCCAGCAGCGTCTCGACAGGGACTCAGTACTTC.

The chain links TRBV5-3 to TRBJ2-3; D not resolved. TRBV5-3 is marked as an open reading frame, function uncertain. Deletions cut 7 bases from V and 3 bases from J, with 24 bases between. The CDR3 length is 17 residues. The CDR3 reads CARAAPPSKKPTDTQYF. The CDR3 DNA follows: TGTGCCAGAGCGGCCCCCCCAAGCAAGAAACCAACAGATACGCAGTATTTT.

V usage is TRBV6-5 and J usage is TRBJ2-3; the D is unclear. Trimming stripped 0 bases from V and 2 bases from J, with 6 bases between. This CDR3 is built from 14 residues. Germline-derived CDR1 and CDR2 are MNHEY and SVGAGI. This chain's CDR3 is CASSYSLVTDTQYF. The CDR3 bases are TGTGCCAGCAGTTACTCGTTGGTCACAGATACGCAGTATTTT.